The present T cell receptor beta chain was sequenced within a study of blood T cell repertoires in COVID-19. Study details: Material from acute and convalescent COVID-19 was sourced from the United States, Italy and Spain.

The germline gives CDR1 MDHEN, CDR2 SYDVKM. The CDR3 sequence is 14 residues long. V shed 3 bases, J shed 2 bases, and the junction held 3 bases outside the gene matches. Per the original methods: Amplified reference gene primers provided the basis for estimating nucleated cell counts. The repertoire was sequenced with immunoSEQ multiplex PCR; TCRdb's copy has only in-frame clones and lacks some. V and J calls plus clone size are reproduced from that table; the DNA served to infer D and trimming. The sample lists 90,000 to 150,000 clones; 86% were seen once. The sequence derives from a man aged 65 to 79 who had recovered from COVID-19. Specimen: peripheral blood. J is TRBJ2-7 and V is TRBV28; TRBD2 agrees at 8 bases. The CDR3 reads CASSFTSGTYEQYF. CDR3 bases: TGTGCCAGCAGTTTCACTAGCGGAACCTACGAGCAGTACTTC.